This record looks at one T cell receptor beta chain sequence and its context. Its matching antigen is unknown. This record belongs to a study of CD8 T cells in Susac syndrome. Whole-study findings and limits: By the study's own acknowledgment, its TCR sequencing and HLA analysis included relatively few individuals.

Random hexamers were used to reverse transcribe an amount of 0.5 to 1 ug RNA. With immunoSEQ multiplex PCR, TCR beta CDR3 was amplified across 54 Vbeta and 13 Jbeta. TCRdb called the immunoSEQ multiplex PCR reads again in MiXCR, with one record for every CDR3 protein. The table lists some 120,000 distinct CDR3 sequences, roughly 89% of them singletons. TCR beta sequencing covered blood CD8+ and CD4+ T cells. Between the trimmed V and J ends, which lost 0 bases and 3 bases, there was a span of 11 bases. The CDR3 is 15 residues long. CDR1 and CDR2 from the germline V gene are MGHRA and YSYEKL. The chain recombines TRBV4-1 with TRBJ1-1; D is undetermined. The sequencing input was CD8+ T cells from PBMCs. The sequence was obtained from a human donor with multiple sclerosis. The CDR3 loop is CASSQDGDIDTEAFF. The CDR3 nucleotides are TGCGCCAGCAGCCAAGATGGAGACATCGACACTGAAGCTTTCTTT.